The rows below give T cell receptor beta chains drawn from one sample of a study of blood T cell repertoires in COVID-19. Clones were read by immunoSEQ multiplex PCR, and TCRdb kept only the in-frame ones, dropping some. The repertoire holds 250,000 to 300,000 clones, with 80% to 85% as singletons. The sequencing input was PBMCs or T cells enriched from blood (not recorded which). The receptors come from a middle-aged man who had recovered from COVID-19. CDR3s include the opening cysteine and the closing phenylalanine or tryptophan. A D gene is named only where the DNA matches it firmly. The size of a clone is reported for some rows only, either as once, few or many, or as a class for expanded clones.

>TRBJ2-7|TRBD2|.|TRBV7-2
TGTGCCAGCAGCCCAATGACTAGCGGGAGGTCGGCTTTAGAGCAGTACTTC
CASSPMTSGRSALEQYF
>TRBJ1-6|.|.|TRBV14
TGTGCCAGCAGCCAAGATGGAGCCCTCCACTTT
CASSQDGALHF
>TRBJ1-1|.|.|TRBV5-1
TGCGCCAGCAGCTTGGCCACCGCAGGAGGCACTGAAGCTTTCTTT
CASSLATAGGTEAFF
>TRBJ2-2|TRBD2|.|TRBV7-2
TGTGCCAGCAGCAACCGAAATCCGGGACTAAACACCGGGGAGCTGTTTTTT
CASSNRNPGLNTGELFF
>TRBJ2-7|TRBD1|.|TRBV28
TGTGCCAGCAGGGAGACAGGGGGCGCTCTCTACGAGCAGTACTTC
CASRETGGALYEQYF
>TRBJ2-4|.|.|TRBV29-1
TGCAGCGTTGGAGGCAGGGGGGACATTCAGTACTTC
CSVGGRGDIQYF
>TRBJ1-5|.|.|TRBV5-4
TGTGCCAGCAGCTTACAGGGCCAGGGGCAGCCCCAGCATTTT
CASSLQGQGQPQHF
>TRBJ2-7|.|.|TRBV19
TGTGCCAGTAGTATTAAAGCGGGTTCCTCCTACGAGCAGTACTTC
CASSIKAGSSYEQYF
>TRBJ1-6|.|.|TRBV11-3
TGTGCCAGCAGCCACCGGGTGAACTATAATTCACCCCTCCACTTT
CASSHRVNYNSPLHF
>TRBJ2-1|.|.|TRBV4-2
TGTGCCAGCAGCCCCTTTAGGCAGGAGGGCTATGAGCAGTTCTTC
CASSPFRQEGYEQFF
>TRBJ2-2|TRBD2|few|TRBV30
TGTGCCTGGAGTTTTAGGACTAGCGGGGTCTTCACCGGGGAGCTGTTTTTT
CAWSFRTSGVFTGELFF
>TRBJ1-3|.|.|TRBV7-6
TGTGCCAGCAGCTTAGACCAGGGGGGAAACACCATATATTTT
CASSLDQGGNTIYF
>TRBJ2-7|.|once|TRBV5-1
TGCGCCACCAGCAGGGGGGGGAGCTCCTACGAGCAGTACTTC
CATSRGGSSYEQYF
>TRBJ2-7|.|.|TRBV4-2
TGTGCCAGCAGCCAAGATATTGGGAGCTCATCGGGCGAGCAGTACTTC
CASSQDIGSSSGEQYF
>TRBJ2-6|.|.|TRBV14
TGTGCCAGCAGCCAACGCGGACTCACCCTCAGCTCTGGGGCCAACGTCCTGACTTTC
CASSQRGLTLSSGANVLTF
>TRBJ1-2|.|.|TRBV10-1
TGCGCCAGCAGCCCCCAGGGGACCTATGGCTACACCTTC
CASSPQGTYGYTF
>TRBJ1-2|.|once|TRBV6-5
TGTGCCAGCAGTTACTCTTGGCAGGGGTACTCAGGCTACACCTTC
CASSYSWQGYSGYTF
>TRBJ2-7|TRBD2|once|TRBV9
TGTGCCAGCAGCGTAGAGAGAAGTAGCGGGCTCTACGAGCAGTACTTC
CASSVERSSGLYEQYF
>TRBJ2-2|.|.|TRBV5-1
TGCGCCAGCAGCCCCACGGGATGGGCGGCGAACACCGGGGAGCTGTTTTTT
CASSPTGWAANTGELFF
>TRBJ1-6|TRBD1|.|TRBV2
TGTGCCAGCTTCCCAGGGGGCCCTTCACCCCTCCACTTT
CASFPGGPSPLHF
>TRBJ2-7|.|.|TRBV9
TGTGCCAGCAGCGTAGACAGTTTTCAAGCCTACGAGCAGTACTTC
CASSVDSFQAYEQYF
>TRBJ1-6|.|once|TRBV5-1
TGCGCCAGCAGCTCCGGGACCTCAGCGGGTTCACCCCTCCACTTT
CASSSGTSAGSPLHF
>TRBJ1-1|.|.|TRBV11-2
TGTGCCAGCAGCTACAGACAGGTCATGAACACTGAAGCTTTCTTT
CASSYRQVMNTEAFF
>TRBJ2-2|.|.|TRBV10-3
TGTGCCATCAGTGAGGACAAGAACACCGGGGAGCTGTTTTTT
CAISEDKNTGELFF
>TRBJ1-4|TRBD1|.|TRBV7-9
TGTGCCAGCAGCTTAGGACAGGGAAACTTAAAACTGTTTTTT
CASSLGQGNLKLFF
>TRBJ2-7|.|.|TRBV9
TGTGCCAGCAGCGTAGACCCGGAGACCTACGAGCAGTACTTC
CASSVDPETYEQYF
>TRBJ1-1|.|.|TRBV11-2
TGTGCCAGCAGCTTACGGGGGAACACTGAAGCTTTCTTT
CASSLRGNTEAFF
>TRBJ2-7|TRBD2|once|TRBV6-5
TGTGCCAGCAGTTACTCACTAGCGACCGAGCAGTACTTC
CASSYSLATEQYF
>TRBJ1-5|.|once|TRBV2
TGTGCCAGCAGTGAAGCCGGGGGGATTCAGCCCCAGCATTTT
CASSEAGGIQPQHF
>TRBJ2-7|TRBD2|.|TRBV19
TGTGCCAGTAGTGTCGGCGGGAGTAGTAACGAGCAGTACTTC
CASSVGGSSNEQYF
>TRBJ1-6|.|few|TRBV5-6
TGTGCCAGCAGCTTTTTGGGGCAGGCGGATAATTCACCCCTCCACTTT
CASSFLGQADNSPLHF
>TRBJ2-5|.|.|TRBV5-1
TGCGCCAGCAGCTTGGACGGGAGCGGTGAGACCCAGTACTTC
CASSLDGSGETQYF
>TRBJ1-6|.|.|TRBV5-1
TGCGCCAGCAGCGGAGGGAGCTCCTATAATTCACCCCTCCACTTT
CASSGGSSYNSPLHF
>TRBJ2-1|TRBD2|.|TRBV5-4
TGTGCCAGCAGCTTGGAGGGACTAGCGGGTGAGCAGTTCTTC
CASSLEGLAGEQFF
>TRBJ2-1|.|once|TRBV7-2
TGTGCCAGCAGCTTCAGGGGCAGCTCCTACAATGAGCAGTTCTTC
CASSFRGSSYNEQFF
>TRBJ2-7|TRBD2|.|TRBV19
TGTGCCAGTAGTATCCTAGCGGGAGCCTACGAGCAGTACTTC
CASSILAGAYEQYF
>TRBJ2-1|TRBD2|.|TRBV5-5
TGTGCCAGCAGCTGGGGACTAGTTGACAATGAGCAGTTCTTC
CASSWGLVDNEQFF
>TRBJ2-3|TRBD2|.|TRBV7-2
TGTGCCAGCAGCTTCGTTTCGCTAGCGGCAGATACGCAGTATTTT
CASSFVSLAADTQYF
>TRBJ1-5|.|.|TRBV12-3/TRBV12-4
TGTGCCAGCAGTTTAGCGGAGAGTCAGCCCCAGCATTTT
CASSLAESQPQHF
>TRBJ2-5|.|.|TRBV11-2
TGTGCCAGCAGCCAACACTACGAGACCCAGTACTTC
CASSQHYETQYF
>TRBJ2-7|TRBD2|.|TRBV18
TGTGCCAGCTCCCCGGGGGTGCGGGAGTACGAGCAGTACTTC
CASSPGVREYEQYF
>TRBJ2-1|TRBD2|once|TRBV10-3
TGTGCCGCCGGGGGGACTAGTATCGGTGAGCAGTTCTTC
CAAGGTSIGEQFF
>TRBJ1-1|.|.|TRBV6-5
TGTGCCAGCAGTTCCCCCCCGCGGAGAGATGAAGCTTTCTTT
CASSSPPRRDEAFF
>TRBJ2-5|TRBD2|once|TRBV7-6
TGTGCCAGCAGCTTGCTAGCGGGGGGGGAGACCCAGTACTTC
CASSLLAGGETQYF
>TRBJ2-7|.|.|TRBV5-6
TGTGCCAGCAGCATAACCAGGGGCGAGCAGTACTTC
CASSITRGEQYF
>TRBJ2-7|TRBD1|.|TRBV11-1
TGTGCCAGCAGCTTAGAGGGACAGGGAATTTACGAGCAGTACTTC
CASSLEGQGIYEQYF
>TRBJ1-3|.|few|TRBV6-2/TRBV6-3
TGTGCCAGCAGTTACTCACAGGTGATCTCTGGAAACACCGTATATTTT
CASSYSQVISGNTVYF